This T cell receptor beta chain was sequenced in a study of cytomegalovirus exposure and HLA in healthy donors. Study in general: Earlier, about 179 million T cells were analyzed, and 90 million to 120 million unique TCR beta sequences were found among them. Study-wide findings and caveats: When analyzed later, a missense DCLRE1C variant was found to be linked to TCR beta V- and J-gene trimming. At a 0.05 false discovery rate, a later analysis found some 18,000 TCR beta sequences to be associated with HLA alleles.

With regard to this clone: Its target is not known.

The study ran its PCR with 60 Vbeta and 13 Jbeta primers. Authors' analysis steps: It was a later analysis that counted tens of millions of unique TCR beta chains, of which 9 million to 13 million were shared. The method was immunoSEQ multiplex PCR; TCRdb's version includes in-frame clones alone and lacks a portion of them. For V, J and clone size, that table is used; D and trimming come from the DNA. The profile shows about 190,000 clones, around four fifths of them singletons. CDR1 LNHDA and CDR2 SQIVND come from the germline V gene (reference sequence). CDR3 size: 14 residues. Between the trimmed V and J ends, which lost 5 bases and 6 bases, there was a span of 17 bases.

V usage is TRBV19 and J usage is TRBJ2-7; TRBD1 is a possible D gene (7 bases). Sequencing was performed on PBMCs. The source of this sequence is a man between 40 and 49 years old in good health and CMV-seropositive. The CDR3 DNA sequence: TGTGCCAGTAGTGAGGACAGGAGGGTATCCGAGCAGTACTTC. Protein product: CASSEDRRVSEQYF.